A single sample gave rise to the 18 T cell receptor beta chains below, sequenced in a study of blood T cell repertoires in COVID-19. Sequenced by immunoSEQ multiplex PCR; TCRdb stores in-frame clones only, minus some. Of over 70,000 clones listed, 87% are singletons. The material sequenced was peripheral blood. The receptors stem from a human donor in a cohort sampled during active COVID-19.

V usage is TRBV27 and J usage is TRBJ2-7; TRBD2 is a possible D gene (6 bases). CDR1 and CDR2 from the germline V gene are MNHEY and SMNVEV (reference sequence). Trimming removed 5 bases from V and 1 base from J, with 12 bases in between. The length of the CDR3 is 14 residues. The CDR3 loop reads CASSPGVLSYEQYF. CDR3 DNA sequence: TGTGCCAGCAGTCCGGGGGTTTTATCCTACGAGCAGTACTTC.

This chain links TRBV3-1 (or the pseudogene TRBV3-2) with TRBJ1-1, with 8 bases aligning to TRBD1. This CDR3 is built from 15 residues. CDR1 and CDR2 (germline): LGHDT, YNNKEL (reference sequence). Trimming cost V 3 bases and J 1 base; bases outside gene matches: 4. CDR3 sequence (DNA): TGTGCCAGCAGCCATTTCGGACAGGGGAACACTGAAGCTTTCTTT. Protein: CASSHFGQGNTEAFF.

The chain couples TRBV2 to TRBJ1-1, with TRBD1 matching 7 bases. Germline CDR1 is SNHLY and CDR2 is FYNNEI. The V segment lost 5 bases and the J segment 9 bases; nucleotides outside the gene matches: 12. This CDR3 comprises 14 residues. Here the CDR3 reads CASSSGQSHEKAFF. The CDR3 nucleotides read TGTGCCAGCAGTTCGGGACAGTCCCACGAAAAAGCTTTCTTT.

The CDR3 region is CASSPPGSEYNEQFF. CDR3 sequence (DNA): TGTGCCAGCAGCCCTCCCGGGAGTGAGTACAATGAGCAGTTCTTC. This chain links TRBV7-3 with TRBJ2-1; weak D call: TRBD2 (6 bases). The V end lost 5 bases, the J end lost 4 bases, and 15 bases lay between the germline ends. CDR3 length: 15 residues. Germline values: CDR1 SGHTA, CDR2 FQGTGA.

In DNA, the CDR3 is TGTGCCAGCAGCTTAGTGGCAGGGGGTATAACTAATGAAAAACTGTTTTTT. Amino acids: CASSLVAGGITNEKLFF. The genes are TRBV11-2 and TRBJ1-4; TRBD1 matches 7 bases. This CDR3 is 17 amino acids long. After removal of 1 base from V and 1 base from J, the junction contained 6 bases not matched to a gene. CDR1 is SGHAT and CDR2 is FQNNGV in the germline V gene.

A remark on this clone: In the same sample, other DNA sequences code for this CDR3. The rearrangement joins TRBV27 to TRBJ1-5; tentatively, D is TRBD1 (5 bases). From germline, CDR1 is MNHEY and CDR2 SMNVEV (reference sequence). V lost 2 bases and J 0 bases, leaving 5 bases between the germline ends. This CDR3 contains 14 residues. The CDR3 DNA is TGTGCCAGCAGTTTAAGGGGTAGCAATCAGCCCCAGCATTTT. Amino acid sequence: CASSLRGSNQPQHF.

This sequence joins TRBV5-1 and TRBJ1-1; no reliable D call. Between the trimmed V and J ends, which lost 6 bases and 0 bases, there was a span of 9 bases. CDR1 is SGHRS, CDR2 YFSETQ, per germline. CDR3 length equals 13 residues. The CDR3 nucleotides read TGCGCCAGCAAACTAACACTGAACACTGAAGCTTTCTTT. As protein: CASKLTLNTEAFF.

The rearrangement links TRBV2 to TRBJ1-2; TRBD1 might be the D (5 bases). CDR1 SNHLY and CDR2 FYNNEI come from the germline V gene. The CDR3 loop spans 13 amino acids. With 8 bases removed from V and 5 bases from J, the gap between germline ends came to 15 bases. This CDR3 reads CASGETDGYGYTF. The CDR3 DNA is TGTGCCAGCGGAGAGACAGACGGATATGGCTACACCTTC.

The CDR3: CASSLGQGEQFF. CDR3 nucleotide sequence: TGTGCCAGCAGCTTGGGACAGGGCGAACAGTTCTTC. The V call is TRBV3-1 (or the pseudogene TRBV3-2), the J call TRBJ2-1; 9 bases are a match to TRBD1. Germline values: CDR1 LGHDT, CDR2 YNNKEL (reference sequence). The CDR3 extends over 12 amino acids. Germline trimming cut 5 bases from V and 13 bases from J; bases unmatched to any gene: 6.

The chain has TRBV28 and TRBJ2-7, with 10 positions matching TRBD1. Germline assignment: CDR1 MDHEN and CDR2 SYDVKM. The CDR3 covers 15 residues. The J segment lost 0 bases and the V segment lost 11 bases, leaving 10 bases of the junction unmatched. The CDR3 region has the DNA TGTGCCCTCCCCCCCGGACAGGGGGTCTCCTACGAGCAGTACTTC. Residues: CALPPGQGVSYEQYF. Combining the CDR3 with reference TRBV28 and TRBJ2-7 gives the whole variable domain DVKVTQSSRYLVKRTGEKVFLECVQDMDHENMFWYRQDPGLGLRLIYFSYDVKMKEKGDIPEGYSVSREKKERFSLILESASTNQTSMYLCALPPGQGVSYEQYFGPGTRLTVT.

This clone was seen a few times. The V and J genes are TRBV6-5 and TRBJ2-7, with D tentatively TRBD1 (6 bases). V lost 6 bases, J lost 0 bases, and 9 bases lay in between. CDR1 is MNHEY and CDR2 is SVGAGI in the germline V gene. The CDR3 is 13 amino acids. CDR3 nucleotide sequence: TGTGCCAGCAGAACAGGGAGCTCCTACGAGCAGTACTTC. This encodes CASRTGSSYEQYF.

The chain is built from TRBV18 and TRBJ2-1; possible D gene TRBD1, 6 bases. The germline V gene encodes CDR1 KGHSH and CDR2 LQKENI. Trimming took 3 bases from V and 15 from J, leaving 18 bases between them. This CDR3 is 13 amino acids long. CDR3: CASSPSMTGDSFF. In DNA, the CDR3 is TGTGCCAGCTCACCTTCAATGACAGGCGACTCGTTCTTC.

This clone turned up a few times. This chain joins TRBV24-1 and TRBJ2-7; 12 nucleotides agree with TRBD2. The CDR3 is made up of 14 amino acids. Germline CDR1 is KGHDR and CDR2 is SFDVKD. Unmatched junction bases numbered 6, after V lost 7 bases and J lost 6 bases. The CDR3 loop is CATSSTSGSGEQYF. The CDR3 region has the DNA TGTGCCACCAGCTCGACTAGCGGGAGCGGCGAGCAGTACTTC.

This chain connects TRBV19 to TRBJ1-2; possible D gene TRBD1, 6 bases. The CDR3 is 16 amino acids. Trimming took 5 bases from V and 2 from J, leaving 18 bases between them. Germline-derived CDR1 and CDR2 are LNHDA and SQIVND (reference sequence). The CDR3 is CASSWFVGGRNYGYTF. DNA of the CDR3: TGTGCCAGTAGTTGGTTTGTAGGGGGTCGGAACTATGGCTACACCTTC.

This clone was seen only once. The rearrangement joins TRBV27 to TRBJ2-7; no definite D call. CDR1 and CDR2 from the germline V gene are MNHEY and SMNVEV (reference sequence). Deletions cut 1 base from V and 5 bases from J, with 6 bases between. This CDR3 comprises 12 residues. CDR3 region: CASSLFGHEQYF. CDR3 in DNA: TGTGCCAGCAGTTTATTTGGCCACGAGCAGTACTTC.

The CDR3 region has the DNA TGTGCCAGCAGCATTAGCGGGAGGGTTCCCTACAATGAGCAGTTCTTC. The encoded protein is CASSISGRVPYNEQFF. The V and J genes are TRBV9 and TRBJ2-1; 11 bases fit TRBD2. CDR3 length: 16 amino acids. The trim removed 4 bases at V and 2 bases at J, leaving 5 bases unmatched. Germline loops: CDR1 SGDLS, CDR2 YYNGEE.

The chain couples TRBV6-4 to TRBJ1-1, with D possibly being TRBD1 (5 bases). V was cut by 4 bases and J by 3 bases, with 9 bases left in between. CDR1 and CDR2 (germline): MRHNA, SNTAGT. This CDR3 spans 13 amino acids. The CDR3 coding sequence is TGTGCCAGCAGTGTAGCGGGGGACACTGAAGCTTTCTTT. This encodes CASSVAGDTEAFF.

V and J are TRBV2 and TRBJ2-4, with D unclear. Trimming left V 6 bases short and J 0 bases short, with 9 bases between. This CDR3 is built from 14 residues. Germline CDR1 reads SNHLY; CDR2 reads FYNNEI. The CDR3 coding sequence is TGTGCCAGCAGCCCTCGTTTAGCCAAAAACATTCAGTACTTC. Translated: CASSPRLAKNIQYF.